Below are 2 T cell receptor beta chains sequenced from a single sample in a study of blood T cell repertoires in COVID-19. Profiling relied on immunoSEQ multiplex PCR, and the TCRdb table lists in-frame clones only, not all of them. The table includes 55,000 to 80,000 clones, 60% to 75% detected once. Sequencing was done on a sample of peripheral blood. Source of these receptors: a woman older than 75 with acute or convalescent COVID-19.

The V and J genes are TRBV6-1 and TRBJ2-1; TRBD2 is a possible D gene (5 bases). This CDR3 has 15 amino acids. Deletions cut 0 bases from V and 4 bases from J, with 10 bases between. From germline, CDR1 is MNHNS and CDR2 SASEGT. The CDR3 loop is CASSEAGERYNEQFF. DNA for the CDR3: TGTGCCAGCAGTGAAGCGGGAGAACGATACAATGAGCAGTTCTTC.

The CDR3 loop is CASSLVRSISGANVLTF. DNA of the CDR3: TGTGCCAGCAGCTTAGTTCGGTCGATCTCTGGGGCCAACGTCCTGACTTTC. V usage is TRBV11-2 and J usage is TRBJ2-6; D unresolved. Trimming pared 1 base from V and 0 bases from J, leaving 10 bases between. The CDR3 is made up of 17 amino acids. Germline V CDR1 and CDR2: SGHAT, FQNNGV.